Listed below are T cell receptor beta chains from one sample, sequenced in a study of post-analysis software for immune sequencing data. TCRdb recomputed calls from the PCR reads with MiXCR, one row per CDR3 protein. The data show 750,000 to 950,000 distinct CDR3 sequences, under 70% seen once. Sequenced: blood. The receptors come from a girl aged 10 to 17 with multiple sclerosis. The CDR3 runs from the conserved cysteine through the conserved F or W. The D gene is left open where the match is weak. Clone size is shown for a subset of rows, as once, few, many or a class of expanded clone.

abundance	v_gene	d_gene	j_gene	CDR3nt	CDR3aa
-	TRBV6-6	TRBD1	TRBJ2-7	TGTGCCAGCAGTTACAGCATTCGACAGGGGGGGTTCTCCTACGAGCAGTACTTC	CASSYSIRQGGFSYEQYF
many	TRBV29-1	TRBD1	TRBJ2-7	TGCAGCGTCACGGGACAGGGTGAGGTTATCGAGCAGTACTTC	CSVTGQGEVIEQYF
-	TRBV4-1	TRBD2	TRBJ2-7	TGCGCCAGCAGCCAAGAGCCTAGCGGGGGATACGAGCAGTACTTC	CASSQEPSGGYEQYF
-	TRBV27	TRBD1	TRBJ1-1	TGTGCCAGCAGTTTACGGGGAATAAGGGACAGGCTAGCCGACACTGAAGCTTTCTTT	CASSLRGIRDRLADTEAFF
-	TRBV20-1	TRBD1	TRBJ1-2	TGCAGTGCGGGAACGGGGACAGCGGACTATGGCTACACCTTC	CSAGTGTADYGYTF
-	TRBV12-3/TRBV12-4	-	TRBJ1-2	TGTGCCAGCAGTTTATTTGGGACTCGGAACTATGGCTACACCTTC	CASSLFGTRNYGYTF
-	TRBV29-1	-	TRBJ2-7	TGCAGCGGAGGAGGACGGACCTACGAGCAGTACTTC	CSGGGRTYEQYF
-	TRBV25-1	-	TRBJ2-7	TGTGCCAGCAGTGACCACAAGGGATGGAGCCTCGAGCAGTACTTC	CASSDHKGWSLEQYF
few	TRBV20-1	TRBD2	TRBJ2-1	TGCAGTGCCGTTCTTAGCGGGAGAGGGTTAGGCAATGAGCAGTTCTTC	CSAVLSGRGLGNEQFF
-	TRBV10-3	-	TRBJ1-1	TGTGCCATCAGTGAGTCCGGGCAGGGGAACACTGAAGCTTTCTTT	CAISESGQGNTEAFF
-	TRBV14	TRBD1	TRBJ2-7	TGTGCCAGCAGCTGGACAGGGCTCGGGTACGAGCAGTACTTC	CASSWTGLGYEQYF
many	TRBV29-1	-	TRBJ2-6	TGCAGCGTTGGTCCCGGTGGTTCTGGGGCCAACGTCCTGACTTTC	CSVGPGGSGANVLTF
-	TRBV7-6	TRBD2	TRBJ2-1	TGTGCCAGCAGCTTAGCCGGTTCTAGCGGGGGGTTCTACAATGAGCAGTTCTTC	CASSLAGSSGGFYNEQFF
-	TRBV2	-	TRBJ2-1	TGTGCCAGCATGGGCGGGTACTCCTACAATGAGCAGTTCTTC	CASMGGYSYNEQFF
-	TRBV6-6	-	TRBJ1-4	TGTGCCAGCAGTCCCTTCGGGGCCGTTGAAAAACTGTTTTTT	CASSPFGAVEKLFF
few	TRBV9	-	TRBJ1-6	TGTGCCAGCAGCGTAGGGCAGACTAATTCACCCCTCCACTTT	CASSVGQTNSPLHF
few	TRBV5-5	TRBD1	TRBJ1-4	TGTGCCAGCAGCCGTCCCGGGACAGGGGCAGGCCTGTTTTTT	CASSRPGTGAGLFF
-	TRBV10-3	TRBD2	TRBJ2-3	TGTGCCATCAGTGAGTCGAAATCGGGAGGGGCCCGCACAGATACGCAGTATTTT	CAISESKSGGARTDTQYF
-	TRBV3-1	TRBD2	TRBJ2-1	TGTGCCAGCAGCCAGACCGGGACTAGCTTTGAGCAGTTCTTC	CASSQTGTSFEQFF
-	TRBV3-1	-	TRBJ1-1	TGTGCCAGCAGCCAAGAGCAGGCGCGGTGGAACACTGAAGCTTTCTTT	CASSQEQARWNTEAFF